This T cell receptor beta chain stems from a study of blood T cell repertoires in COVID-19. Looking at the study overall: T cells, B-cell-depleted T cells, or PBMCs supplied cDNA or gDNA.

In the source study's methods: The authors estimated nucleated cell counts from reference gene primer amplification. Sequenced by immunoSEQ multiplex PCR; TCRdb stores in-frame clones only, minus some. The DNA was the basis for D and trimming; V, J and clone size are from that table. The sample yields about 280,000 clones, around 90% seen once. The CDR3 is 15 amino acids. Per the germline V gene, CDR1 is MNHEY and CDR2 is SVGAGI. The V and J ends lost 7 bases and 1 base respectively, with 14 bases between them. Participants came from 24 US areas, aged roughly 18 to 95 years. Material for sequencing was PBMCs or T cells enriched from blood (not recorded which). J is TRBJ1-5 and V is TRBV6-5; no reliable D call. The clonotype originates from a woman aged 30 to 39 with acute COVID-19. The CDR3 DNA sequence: TGTGCCAGCACCTTACAAACCCTGAGCAATCAGCCCCAGCATTTT. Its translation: CASTLQTLSNQPQHF.